The 24 T cell receptor beta chains below come from one sample, sequenced in a study of T cells in localized non-small cell lung cancer. Produced via immunoSEQ multiplex PCR; TCRdb's table is partial and in-frame only. The data contain roughly 72,000 clones, 80% of them singletons. The sample here was peripheral blood, taken before any cancer treatment. These receptor sequences come from a female donor over 55 with stage I lung adenocarcinoma.

This chain uses TRBV9 with TRBJ1-1; tentative D call: TRBD1 (5 bases). In germline, CDR1 is SGDLS, CDR2 YYNGEE. This CDR3 region has 13 residues. V was trimmed by 0 bases and J by 4 bases, leaving 7 bases between them. The CDR3 loop reads CASSVAGSTEAFF. The CDR3 coding sequence is TGTGCCAGCAGCGTAGCAGGGAGCACTGAAGCTTTCTTT.

The chain joins TRBV19 to TRBJ1-1; D call uncertain. The V and J ends lost 3 bases and 7 bases respectively, with 6 bases between them. There are 11 residues in the CDR3. CDR1 and CDR2 (germline): LNHDA, SQIVND (reference sequence). The CDR3 region is CASSINGEAFF. CDR3 sequence (DNA): TGTGCCAGTAGTATCAACGGTGAAGCTTTCTTT.

V usage is TRBV27 and J usage is TRBJ1-2; TRBD1 matches at 12 bases. The CDR3 contains 16 residues. Germline V gene data show CDR1 as MNHEY and CDR2 as SMNVEV (reference sequence). The junction had 8 bases not matched to a gene; V was cut back by 2 bases and J by 7 bases. CDR3 coding DNA: TGTGCCAGCAGTTTAGCCGGGACAGGGGGCGCTTTTGGCTACACCTTC. It encodes CASSLAGTGGAFGYTF.

The rearrangement links TRBV29-1 to TRBJ1-1, with D maybe TRBD1 (5 bases). CDR1 and CDR2 (germline): SQVTM, ANQGSEA. CDR3 length equals 14 residues. With 3 bases removed from V and 0 bases from J, the gap between germline ends came to 11 bases. The CDR3: CSVDPQGMNTEAFF. The CDR3 DNA follows: TGCAGCGTTGACCCCCAGGGTATGAACACTGAAGCTTTCTTT. Variable domain in full (rest from reference TRBV29-1 and TRBJ1-1): SAVISQKPSRDICQRGTSLTIQCQVDSQVTMMFWYRQQPGQSLTLIATANQGSEATYESGFVIDKFPISRPNLTFSTLTVSNMSPEDSSIYLCSVDPQGMNTEAFFGQGTRLTVV.

This clone was found once. V usage is TRBV7-9 and J usage is TRBJ2-1; D gene unclear. This CDR3 is built from 16 residues. Germline V gene lookup returns CDR1 SEHNR and CDR2 FQNEAQ (reference sequence). V was trimmed by 2 bases and J by 8 bases, leaving 19 bases between them. CDR3 in DNA: TGTGCCAGCAGCTTAAAGGGTCCGCTAGAAAGCGATGAGCAGTTCTTC. Translation: CASSLKGPLESDEQFF. Full variable domain (remainder filled in from reference TRBV7-9 and TRBJ2-1): DTGVSQNPRHKITKRGQNVTFRCDPISEHNRLYWYRQTLGQGPEFLTYFQNEAQLEKSRLLSDRFSAERPKGSFSTLEIQRTEQGDSAMYLCASSLKGPLESDEQFFGPGTRLTVL.

The chain carries TRBV2 and TRBJ2-1; TRBD2 aligns across 8 bases. The V gene end was trimmed by 4 bases and the J gene end by 10 bases; junction bases not matched to a gene: 21. CDR1 is SNHLY, CDR2 FYNNEI, per germline. The CDR3 has 18 residues. This CDR3 reads CASSGGLGGGGSFGEQFF. In DNA, the CDR3 is TGTGCCAGCAGTGGAGGGCTAGGCGGCGGGGGGTCCTTTGGGGAGCAGTTCTTC.

The genes are TRBV19 and TRBJ1-6, with a possible D match to TRBD1 (5 bases). The CDR3 loop spans 14 amino acids. Germline V gives CDR1 LNHDA, CDR2 SQIVND (reference sequence). V lost 5 bases, J lost 5 bases, and 10 bases lay in between. The CDR3 is CASSDRSNNSPLHF. The CDR3 bases are TGTGCCAGTAGTGACAGATCTAATAATTCACCCCTCCACTTT.

The chain carries TRBV6-1 and TRBJ1-1, with D possibly matching TRBD1 (5 bases). The CDR3 is 14 amino acids. V was clipped by 8 bases and J by 6 bases, with 19 bases between them. Per germline, CDR1 MNHNS and CDR2 SASEGT. CDR3 coding DNA: TGTGCCAGCCAGCCAGGGCGGGAGAGGCCTGAAGCTTTCTTT. This sequence encodes CASQPGRERPEAFF.

The gene calls are TRBV6-5 and TRBJ2-7; TRBD1 might be the D (6 bases). CDR3 length: 13 residues. The ends were cut back, 2 bases at V and 3 bases at J, with 8 bases in the middle. CDR1 and CDR2 (germline): MNHEY, SVGAGI. The CDR3 DNA reads TGTGCCAGCAGTTACGGACAGAACTACGAGCAGTACTTC. Its protein product is CASSYGQNYEQYF.

V is TRBV7-2 and J is TRBJ1-4; 7 bases align to TRBD1. Germline lookup yields CDR1 SGHTA and CDR2 FQGNSA. J gave up 2 bases and V 5 bases, and 8 bases lay outside the gene matches. This CDR3 is 16 amino acids long. DNA for the CDR3: TGTGCCAGCAGCCTGAGGCTGACAGGGACTAATGAAAAACTGTTTTTT. Its translation is CASSLRLTGTNEKLFF.

This chain links TRBV4-3 with TRBJ2-3; D possibly corresponds to TRBD2 (6 bases). V gave up 3 bases and J gave up 3 bases, with 19 bases separating them. There are 17 residues in the CDR3. Germline V gene lookup returns CDR1 LGHNA and CDR2 YSLEER. This CDR3 reads CASSQGLQGGGTDTQYF. CDR3 nucleotides: TGCGCCAGCAGCCAGGGACTTCAGGGTGGGGGGACAGATACGCAGTATTTT.

This clone was found a few times. The chain combines TRBV30 with TRBJ1-6, with 7 bases matching TRBD1. V lost 0 bases, J lost 8 bases, and 7 bases stayed unmatched. Germline V gives CDR1 GTSNPN, CDR2 SVGIG (reference sequence). The CDR3 loop spans 15 amino acids. The CDR3 protein is CAWSVTPQGDSPLHF. CDR3 DNA sequence: TGTGCCTGGAGTGTAACCCCTCAGGGGGATTCACCCCTCCACTTT.

The chain is built from TRBV27 and TRBJ2-3; D gene unclear. V was shortened by 4 bases and J by 5 bases, with 16 bases between the two germline ends. The CDR3 totals 15 residues. In germline, CDR1 is MNHEY, CDR2 SMNVEV (reference sequence). CDR3 sequence: CASSSASKLEDTQYF. As DNA, the CDR3 is TGTGCCAGCAGTTCGGCCAGTAAGTTGGAAGATACGCAGTATTTT.

The genes are TRBV5-1 and TRBJ2-1, with D tentatively TRBD1 (6 bases). CDR1 is SGHRS, CDR2 YFSETQ, per germline. V lost 0 bases and J lost 6, with 13 bases in between. The CDR3 covers 15 residues. CDR3 sequence reads: CASSLGQGTSNEQFF. The CDR3 coding sequence is TGCGCCAGCAGCTTGGGGCAGGGGACGTCCAATGAGCAGTTCTTC.

This clone was seen a single time. The CDR3 DNA reads TGTGCCAGCAGCCCGAGGGTCACTGAAGCTTTCTTT. This encodes CASSPRVTEAFF. This chain uses TRBV5-8 with TRBJ1-1; no clear D gene. V was cut by 4 bases and J by 4 bases, with 8 bases left in between. Germline V gives CDR1 SGHTS, CDR2 YDEGEE. The CDR3 loop spans 12 amino acids.

This clone was picked up a small number of times. The V and J genes are TRBV11-1 and TRBJ1-1, with 8 bases identical to TRBD1. J gave up 11 bases and V 5 bases, and 10 bases lay outside the gene matches. The germline V gene encodes CDR1 SGHAT and CDR2 FQDESV (reference sequence). This CDR3 region has 13 residues. The CDR3, as DNA: TGTGCCAGCAGCACTGGACAGGGCTGGACCGCTTTCTTT. Translating gives CASSTGQGWTAFF. The variable domain in full, completed from reference TRBV11-1 and TRBJ1-1, reads EAEVAQSPRYKITEKSQAVAFWCDPISGHATLYWYRQILGQGPELLVQFQDESVVDDSQLPKDRFSAERLKGVDSTLKIQPAELGDSAMYLCASSTGQGWTAFFGQGTRLTVV.

This chain connects TRBV27 to TRBJ2-3; 8 nucleotides match TRBD2. With V trimmed by 0 bases and J by 4 bases, 9 bases remained unmatched. Per the germline V gene, CDR1 is MNHEY and CDR2 is SMNVEV (reference sequence). The CDR3 has 17 residues. The CDR3 protein is CASSLSPGLGWADTQYF. The CDR3 coding sequence is TGTGCCAGCAGTTTATCCCCGGGACTAGGGTGGGCAGATACGCAGTATTTT.

The chain has TRBV4-3 and TRBJ2-7; D ambiguous. This CDR3 has 14 residues. Trimming took off 0 bases at V and 5 bases at J, with 11 bases between the two ends. Germline V lookup: CDR1 LGHNA, CDR2 YSLEER. The CDR3 DNA sequence: TGCGCCAGCAGCCAAGATAGGTCCCAAAACGAGCAGTACTTC. The encoded protein is CASSQDRSQNEQYF.

V is TRBV18 and J is TRBJ1-4; D is unclear. Trimming cost V 5 bases and J 0 bases, with 10 bases left between them. The CDR3 covers 15 residues. Germline values: CDR1 KGHSH, CDR2 LQKENI. The chain's CDR3 is CASSFGRSTNEKLFF. DNA for the CDR3: TGTGCCAGCTCATTTGGACGGTCAACTAATGAAAAACTGTTTTTT.

This clone was found once. The chain is built from TRBV5-1 and TRBJ1-1; no reliable D call. The length of the CDR3 is 15 residues. Trimming pared 9 bases from V and 1 base from J, leaving 19 bases between. In germline, CDR1 is SGHRS, CDR2 YFSETQ. CDR3 in DNA: TGCGCCACCTCGACGTCAGTAGGCAAGAACACTGAAGCTTTCTTT. Its protein product is CATSTSVGKNTEAFF.

This chain links TRBV6-4 with TRBJ2-5; D might be TRBD2 (5 bases). The V end was cut by 5 bases, the J end by 2 bases, with 21 bases between. Germline V gene lookup returns CDR1 MRHNA and CDR2 SNTAGT. The CDR3 runs 17 residues. CDR3 loop: CASSPGRARTGQETQYF. The DNA for the CDR3 is TGTGCCAGCAGTCCCGGGCGTGCACGAACGGGACAAGAGACCCAGTACTTC.

The V call is TRBV6-1, the J call TRBJ2-1; tentatively, D is TRBD2 (5 bases). The V end was cut by 2 bases, the J end by 15 bases, with 20 bases between. CDR3 size: 14 residues. The germline V gene encodes CDR1 MNHNS and CDR2 SASEGT. In DNA form, the CDR3 reads TGTGCCAGCAGTGAAAGGGCAAGGAGGCACGGTGGGTTCTTC. Its protein is CASSERARRHGGFF.

The chain has TRBV6-5 and TRBJ2-5, with a possible D match to TRBD1 (5 bases). This CDR3 region has 15 residues. Germline V CDR1 and CDR2: MNHEY, SVGAGI. V shed 0 bases and J shed 2 bases, with 10 bases lying between them. CDR3 sequence reads: CASSYSGAPQETQYF. CDR3 coding DNA: TGTGCCAGCAGTTACTCAGGGGCCCCACAAGAGACCCAGTACTTC.

The chain links TRBV13 to TRBJ2-5, with 9 bases identical to TRBD1. V lost 5 bases to trimming and J lost 5 bases; unmatched junction nucleotides: 9. CDR1 and CDR2 (germline): PRHDT, FYEKMQ (reference sequence). CDR3 size: 15 residues. CDR3 sequence (DNA): TGTGCCAGCAGCGTTAGGGGGACAGGGAGTGAGACCCAGTACTTC. Its protein is CASSVRGTGSETQYF.